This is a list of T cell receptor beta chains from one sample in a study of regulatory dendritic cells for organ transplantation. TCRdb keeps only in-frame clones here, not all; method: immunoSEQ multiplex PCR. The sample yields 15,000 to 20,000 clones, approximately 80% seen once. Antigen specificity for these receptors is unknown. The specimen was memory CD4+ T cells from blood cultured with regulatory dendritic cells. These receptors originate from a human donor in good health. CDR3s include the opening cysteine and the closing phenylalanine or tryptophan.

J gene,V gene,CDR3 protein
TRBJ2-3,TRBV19,CASSWGDTQYF
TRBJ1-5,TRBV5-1,CASSPDGAGNQPQHF
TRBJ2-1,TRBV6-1,CAGAQGASGNEQFF
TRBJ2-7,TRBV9,CASAGPPNWEQYF
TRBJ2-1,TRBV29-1,CSVFRWTSGSDEQFF
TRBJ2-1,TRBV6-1,CASSTASGPYNEQFF
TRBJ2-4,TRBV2,CASSGVAGGRNIQYF
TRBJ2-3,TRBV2,CASRSDRRTDTQYF
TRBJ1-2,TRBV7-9,CASSQQGAHGYTF
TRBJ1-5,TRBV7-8,CASSLGTAMDNQPQHF
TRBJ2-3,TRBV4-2,CASSQDRGLAGDAADTQYF
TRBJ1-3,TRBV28,CASSSLAGSGNTIYF
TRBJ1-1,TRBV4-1,CASSHDGQRGAFF
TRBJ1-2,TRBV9,CASSALPRGRINYGYTF
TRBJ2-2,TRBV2,CASSPSGMNTGELFF
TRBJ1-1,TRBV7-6,CASSLSGWQANTEAFF
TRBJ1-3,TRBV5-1,CASSRSTAGDTIYF
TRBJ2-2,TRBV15,CATSRDRKGVTGELFF
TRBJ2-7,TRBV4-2,CASSQVSLRDGGYEQYF
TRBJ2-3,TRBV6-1,CASRRGGVTDTQYF
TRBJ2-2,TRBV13,CASSRLAANTGELFF
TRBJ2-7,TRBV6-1,CASSFQGTAEQYF
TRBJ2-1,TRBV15,CATSRGTRVDEQFF
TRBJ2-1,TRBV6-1,CASSEESGSVYNEQFF
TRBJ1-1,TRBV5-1,CASSLVVDSEAFF
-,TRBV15,CATSRGDIVEQYF
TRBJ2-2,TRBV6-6,CASRRTANTGELFF
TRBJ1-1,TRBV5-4,CASSLGEAEAFF
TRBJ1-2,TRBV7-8,CASSLAVNYGYTF
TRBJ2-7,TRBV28,CASSLASDTYEQYF
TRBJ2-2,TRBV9,CASSVVVSGELFF
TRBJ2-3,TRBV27,CASSLREGLTDTQYF
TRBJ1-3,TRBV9,CASSLDGNTIYF
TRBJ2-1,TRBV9,CASTLGLAGRNEQFF
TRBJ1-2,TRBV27,CAVGRQGNYGYTF
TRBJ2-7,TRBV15,CATSRDPRVLSEQYF
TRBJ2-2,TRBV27,CASSTTGPPGELFF
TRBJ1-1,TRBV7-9,CASSFTGANTEAFF
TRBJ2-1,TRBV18,CASSTSRAKNNEQFF
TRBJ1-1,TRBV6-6,CASIFGTLNTEAFF
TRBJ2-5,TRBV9,CASSEGLAGGQATQTQYF
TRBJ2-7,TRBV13,CASSLSAGGRFYEQYF
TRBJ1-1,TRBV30,CAIGKGLNTEAFF
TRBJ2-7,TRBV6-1,CASSDRTPTEDEQYF
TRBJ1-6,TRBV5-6,CASSLGVPGHLGSPLHF
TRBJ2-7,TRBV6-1,CASSQEAAFSAYEQYF
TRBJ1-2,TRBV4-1,CASSQGDRSFYGYTF
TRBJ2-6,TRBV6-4,CASSEGQGGANVLTF
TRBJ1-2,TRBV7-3,CASSPRTGSGDGYTF
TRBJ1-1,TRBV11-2,CASSLIDGEAFF
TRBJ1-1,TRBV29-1,CSVGLRGNTEAFF
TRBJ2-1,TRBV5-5,CASSFPETYNEQFF
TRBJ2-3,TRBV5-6,CASSQRGPDTQYF
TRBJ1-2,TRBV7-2,CASSFWGDYGYTF